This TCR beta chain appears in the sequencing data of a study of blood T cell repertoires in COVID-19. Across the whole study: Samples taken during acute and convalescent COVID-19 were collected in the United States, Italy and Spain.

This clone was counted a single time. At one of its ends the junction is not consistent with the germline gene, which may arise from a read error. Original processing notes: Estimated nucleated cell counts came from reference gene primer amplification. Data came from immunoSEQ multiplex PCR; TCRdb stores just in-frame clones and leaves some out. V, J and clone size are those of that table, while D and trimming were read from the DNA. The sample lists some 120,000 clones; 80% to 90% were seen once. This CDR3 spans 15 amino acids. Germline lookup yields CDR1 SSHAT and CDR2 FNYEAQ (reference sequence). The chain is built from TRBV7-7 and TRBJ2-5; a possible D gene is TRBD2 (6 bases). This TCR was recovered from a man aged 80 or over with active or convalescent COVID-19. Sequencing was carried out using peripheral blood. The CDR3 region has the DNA TGTGCTAGCAGCACGCGACTAGGGGCCCAAGAGACCCAGTACTTC. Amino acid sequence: CASSTRLGAQETQYF.